The present entry profiles one T cell receptor beta chain with its context. Its specificity is not known. Given a much more abundant clone one base away, this may be a read error. The germline V gene encodes CDR1 SGHDT and CDR2 YYEEEE. CDR3 length equals 18 residues. This record belongs to a study of blood T cells in healthy people across ages. Study observations and caveats: It was found that TCR beta diversity correlated strongly with the percentage of naive T cells. Long-lived donors had more naive CD4+ cells and higher diversity than aged donors.

The use of a sample-barcoded 5' primer and a J-beta primer mix characterized a second PCR of about 7 to 12 cycles. TCRdb re-analysed the 5' RACE reads in MiXCR, keeping a single row per CDR3 protein. The data hold roughly 860,000 distinct CDR3 sequences, with 62% observed a single time. This clonotype was obtained from a man aged 25-40 years in good health. Sequencing was carried out using blood. The chain combines TRBV5-6 with TRBJ2-3; 9 bases are shared with TRBD1. CDR3 sequence: CASSLTGGRLVGTDAQYF. CDR3 sequence (DNA): TGTGCCAGCAGCCTGACAGGGGGTAGGTTGGTTGGCACAGATGCGCAGTATTTT.